These T cell receptor beta chains were read from a single sample in a study of cytomegalovirus exposure and HLA in healthy donors. Clones were read by immunoSEQ multiplex PCR, and TCRdb kept only the in-frame ones, dropping some. In the table there are roughly 66,000 clones, less than 70% of which are singletons. Material: PBMCs. Receptors were obtained from a woman aged 45-60 years in good health and CMV-seronegative. CDR3s include the opening cysteine and the closing phenylalanine or tryptophan. Each record gives: J gene, V gene, clone size, CDR3 length, D gene, CDR3 DNA, CDR3 protein. A D gene is named only where the DNA matches it firmly. Expanded clones get a size class; other rows say once, few or many, or leave the size out.

TRBJ2-1 | TRBV7-8 | - | 17 | TRBD2 | TGTGCCAGCAGCTTAGGGTCGCCTAGCGGGTTCTACAATGAGCAGTTCTTC | CASSLGSPSGFYNEQFF
TRBJ2-3 | TRBV11-3 | - | 14 | - | TGTGCCAGCAGCCCGACGAGGGGCACAGATACGCAGTATTTT | CASSPTRGTDTQYF
TRBJ1-5 | TRBV19 | - | 14 | TRBD1 | TGTGCCAGTAGTCGGGACAGTTACAATCAGCCCCAGCATTTT | CASSRDSYNQPQHF
TRBJ2-1 | TRBV5-1 | - | 14 | - | TGCGCCAGCGGTTACAGGGCCGCCGGGAATGAGCAGTTCTTC | CASGYRAAGNEQFF
TRBJ1-4 | TRBV7-8 | - | 12 | - | TGTGCCAGCTCAGGGTTGGGTGAAAAACTGTTTTTT | CASSGLGEKLFF
TRBJ1-3 | TRBV9 | - | 18 | TRBD1 | TGTGCCAGCAGCGTAGCTAGCGGACAGGGGGTCGCTGGAAACACCATATATTTT | CASSVASGQGVAGNTIYF
TRBJ2-5 | TRBV5-1 | - | 15 | - | TGCGCCAGCAGCTCCCCCTCCGGACTTGAAGAGACCCAGTACTTC | CASSSPSGLEETQYF
TRBJ1-5 | TRBV7-6 | - | 13 | TRBD1 | TGTGCCAGCTCAGGGGGAGTTGGTCAGCCCCAGCATTTT | CASSGGVGQPQHF
TRBJ1-1 | TRBV6-1 | - | 15 | - | TGTGCCAGCAGTGACGTGGGGGCGAGGAACACTGAAGCTTTCTTT | CASSDVGARNTEAFF
TRBJ1-5 | TRBV5-1 | few | 18 | TRBD1 | TGCGCCAGCAGCTTGGGGATCGGGGACAGGGGGTTCGATCAGCCCCAGCATTTT | CASSLGIGDRGFDQPQHF
TRBJ1-4 | TRBV29-1 | - | 15 | - | TGCAGCGTTTGGGGATCGGGGAGCACTAATGAAAAACTGTTTTTT | CSVWGSGSTNEKLFF
TRBJ1-1 | TRBV29-1 | - | 14 | - | TGCAGCGCAGCCCGGGGGGCGCGAGACACTGAAGCTTTCTTT | CSAARGARDTEAFF
TRBJ1-6 | TRBV6-1 | - | 14 | - | TGTGCCATCAATTTCAGCTCCTATAATTCACCCCTCCACTTT | CAINFSSYNSPLHF
TRBJ2-7 | TRBV13 | - | 15 | TRBD1 | TGTGCCAGCAGCTACGCCAGGACAGGGGCTTACGAGCAGTACTTC | CASSYARTGAYEQYF